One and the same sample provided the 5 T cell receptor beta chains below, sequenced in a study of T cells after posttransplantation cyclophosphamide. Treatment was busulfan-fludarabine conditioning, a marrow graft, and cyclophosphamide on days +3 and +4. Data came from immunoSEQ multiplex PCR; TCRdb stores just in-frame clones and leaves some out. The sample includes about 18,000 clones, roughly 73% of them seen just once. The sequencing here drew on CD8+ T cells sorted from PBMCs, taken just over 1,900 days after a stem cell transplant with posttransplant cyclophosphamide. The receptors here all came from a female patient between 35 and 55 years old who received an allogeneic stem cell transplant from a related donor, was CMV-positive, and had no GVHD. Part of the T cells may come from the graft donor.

DNA for the CDR3: TGTGCCAGCAGCTGGGGGGACAGTAACTATGGCTACACCTTC. This encodes CASSWGDSNYGYTF. The chain has TRBV5-4 and TRBJ1-2, with 7 bases that match TRBD1. Trimming cost V 3 bases and J 1 base; bases outside gene matches: 3. The CDR3 loop spans 14 amino acids. Looked up from germline, CDR1 is SGHNT and CDR2 is YYREEE (reference sequence).

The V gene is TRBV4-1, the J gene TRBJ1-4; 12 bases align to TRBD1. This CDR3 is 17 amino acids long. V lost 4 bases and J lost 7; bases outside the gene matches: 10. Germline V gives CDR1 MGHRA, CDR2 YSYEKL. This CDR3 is CASSLPGQGALFEKLFF. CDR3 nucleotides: TGCGCCAGCAGCCTTCCGGGACAGGGGGCGCTTTTTGAAAAACTGTTTTTT.

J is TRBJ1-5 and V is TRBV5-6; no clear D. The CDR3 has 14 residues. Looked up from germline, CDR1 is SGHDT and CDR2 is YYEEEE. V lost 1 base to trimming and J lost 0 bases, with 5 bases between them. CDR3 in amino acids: CASSLLSSNQPQHF. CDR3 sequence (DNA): TGTGCCAGCAGCTTGTTGAGTAGCAATCAGCCCCAGCATTTT.

The chain's CDR3 is CASSYSTGSSYNEQFF. CDR3 nucleotide sequence: TGTGCCAGCAGTTACTCGACAGGAAGCTCCTACAATGAGCAGTTCTTC. This rearrangement joins TRBV6-6 to TRBJ2-1; D is perhaps TRBD1 (6 bases). This CDR3 has 16 amino acids. Germline CDR1 is MNHNY and CDR2 is SVGAGI (reference sequence). The ends were cut back, 0 bases at V and 0 bases at J, with 9 bases in the middle.

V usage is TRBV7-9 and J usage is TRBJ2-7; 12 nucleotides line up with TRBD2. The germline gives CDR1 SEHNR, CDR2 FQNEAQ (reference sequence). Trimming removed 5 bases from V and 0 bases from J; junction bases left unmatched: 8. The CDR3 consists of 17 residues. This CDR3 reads CASSPRLAGASSYEQYF. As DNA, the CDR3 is TGTGCCAGCAGCCCGAGACTAGCGGGGGCCAGCTCCTACGAGCAGTACTTC. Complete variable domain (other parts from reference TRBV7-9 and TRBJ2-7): DTGVSQNPRHKITKRGQNVTFRCDPISEHNRLYWYRQTLGQGPEFLTYFQNEAQLEKSRLLSDRFSAERPKGSFSTLEIQRTEQGDSAMYLCASSPRLAGASSYEQYFGPGTRLTVT.